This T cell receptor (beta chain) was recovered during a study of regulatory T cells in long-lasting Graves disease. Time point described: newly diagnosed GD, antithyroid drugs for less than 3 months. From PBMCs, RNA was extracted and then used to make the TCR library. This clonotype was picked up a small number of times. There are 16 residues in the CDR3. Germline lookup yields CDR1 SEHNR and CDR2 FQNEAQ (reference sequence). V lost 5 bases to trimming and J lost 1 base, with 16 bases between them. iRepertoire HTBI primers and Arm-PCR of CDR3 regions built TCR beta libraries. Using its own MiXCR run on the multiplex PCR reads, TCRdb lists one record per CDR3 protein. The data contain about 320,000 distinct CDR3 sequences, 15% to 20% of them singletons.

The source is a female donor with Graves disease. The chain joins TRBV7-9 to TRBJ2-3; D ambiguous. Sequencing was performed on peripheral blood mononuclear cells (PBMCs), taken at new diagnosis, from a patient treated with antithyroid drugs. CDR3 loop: CASSPRDRAGTDTQYF. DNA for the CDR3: TGTGCCAGCAGCCCTAGAGATAGGGCTGGCACAGATACGCAGTATTTT.